The 25 T cell receptor beta chains below come from one sample, sequenced in a study of blood T cell repertoires in COVID-19. Sequenced by immunoSEQ multiplex PCR; TCRdb stores in-frame clones only, minus some. The table has 200,000 to 250,000 clones, around 84% seen once. Sequencing was done on a sample of peripheral blood. These receptors all stem from a man older than 75 with acute or convalescent COVID-19.

The chain carries TRBV9 and TRBJ2-3; 9 nucleotides match TRBD2. The CDR3 consists of 15 residues. Trimming at V came to 7 bases and at J to 2 bases, leaving 8 bases not matched to a gene. The V gene's germline CDR1 is SGDLS and CDR2 YYNGEE. CDR3 DNA: TGTGCCAGCGGCACTAGCGGGTCAAACACAGATACGCAGTATTTT. Its protein product is CASGTSGSNTDTQYF.

V and J are TRBV6-2 or TRBV6-3 and TRBJ1-5, with TRBD1 as a possible D gene (6 bases). Germline V CDR1 and CDR2: MNHEY, SVGEGT. V lost 7 bases, J lost 0 bases, and 13 bases lay in between. The CDR3 runs 15 residues. DNA for the CDR3: TGTGCCAGCACCCCGGGACACCATAGCAATCAGCCCCAGCATTTT. Its translation is CASTPGHHSNQPQHF.

The gene calls are TRBV27 and TRBJ2-2, with 8 nucleotides matching TRBD2. The CDR3 spans 15 residues. Germline CDR1 MNHEY, CDR2 SMNVEV (reference sequence). J gave up 1 base and V 8 bases, and 6 bases lay outside the gene matches. The CDR3 nucleotides are TGTGCCAGCGGACGGACTAGCCAGAACACCGGGGAGCTGTTTTTT. Translation: CASGRTSQNTGELFF.

The rearrangement uses TRBV5-1 and TRBJ1-1; D is perhaps TRBD1 (6 bases). The V end lost 0 bases, the J end lost 3 bases, and 9 bases lay between the germline ends. The germline V gene encodes CDR1 SGHRS and CDR2 YFSETQ. This CDR3 contains 14 residues. CDR3 sequence: CASSLDRAYTEAFF. CDR3 nucleotides: TGCGCCAGCAGCTTGGACAGGGCCTACACTGAAGCTTTCTTT.

The V gene is TRBV27, the J gene TRBJ2-1; 10 bases fit TRBD2. Germline CDR1 MNHEY, CDR2 SMNVEV (reference sequence). This CDR3 is built from 15 residues. Trimming took 6 bases from V and 4 from J; bases not matched to a gene: 6. The CDR3 nucleotides read TGTGCCAGCAGCCCCGGACTAGCGGTATACAATGAGCAGTTCTTC. This translates into CASSPGLAVYNEQFF.

As concerns this clone: The sample has other DNA sequences that encode this CDR3 too. The chain carries TRBV24-1 and TRBJ2-3; TRBD1 aligns across 7 bases. V was pared by 4 bases and J by 0 bases, with 3 bases of the junction left unmatched. The length of the CDR3 is 15 residues. Per the germline V gene, CDR1 is KGHDR and CDR2 is SFDVKD. This CDR3 is CATSDWTGSTDTQYF. The CDR3 nucleotides are TGTGCCACCAGTGACTGGACAGGAAGCACAGATACGCAGTATTTT.

This rearrangement joins TRBV5-1 to TRBJ2-3; perhaps TRBD1 as D (5 bases). This CDR3 has 17 amino acids. Germline V lookup: CDR1 SGHRS, CDR2 YFSETQ. V gave up 0 bases and J gave up 1 base, with 15 bases separating them. This CDR3 reads CASSLGAPRQRTDTQYF. The CDR3 region has the DNA TGCGCCAGCAGCTTGGGGGCCCCCCGACAGCGCACAGATACGCAGTATTTT.

V usage is TRBV30 and J usage is TRBJ1-4, with TRBD1 as a possible D gene (6 bases). The germline CDR1 and CDR2 sequences are GTSNPN and SVGIG (reference sequence). The CDR3 runs to 13 residues. With 3 bases removed from V and 8 bases from J, the gap between germline ends came to 13 bases. This chain's CDR3 is CAWRLGALEKLFF. DNA of the CDR3: TGTGCCTGGAGGCTGGGGGCCTTGGAAAAACTGTTTTTT. Full variable domain (rest looked up from reference TRBV30 and TRBJ1-4): SQTIHQWPATLVQPVGSPLSLECTVEGTSNPNLYWYRQAAGRGLQLLFYSVGIGQISSEVPQNLSASRPQDRQFILSSKKLLLSDSGFYLCAWRLGALEKLFFGSGTQLSVL.

This chain links TRBV18 with TRBJ2-6, with TRBD1 identical over 8 bases. The CDR3 extends over 15 amino acids. CDR1 and CDR2 (germline): KGHSH, LQKENI. Trimming removed 5 bases from V and 2 bases from J; junction bases left unmatched: 2. CDR3 in DNA: TGTGCCAGCTCAGTGACAGGGGCTGGGGCCAACGTCCTGACTTTC. As protein: CASSVTGAGANVLTF.

The V and J genes are TRBV2 and TRBJ1-6; D uncertain. The CDR3 is 14 residues long. Germline CDR1 and CDR2: SNHLY and FYNNEI. V lost 1 base, J lost 8 bases, and 9 bases lay in between. This CDR3 is CASSEVLRDSPLHF. The CDR3 DNA follows: TGTGCCAGCAGTGAAGTCCTAAGAGATTCACCCCTCCACTTT.

This chain uses TRBV24-1 with TRBJ2-2; tentative D call: TRBD2 (5 bases). The ends were cut back, 4 bases at V and 5 bases at J, with 13 bases in the middle. The CDR3 length is 15 residues. Germline lookup yields CDR1 KGHDR and CDR2 SFDVKD. CDR3 DNA: TGTGCCACCAGTGACACTAGTAGTATAACCGGGGAGCTGTTTTTT. Its protein is CATSDTSSITGELFF.

This sequence joins TRBV28 and TRBJ1-5; maybe TRBD1 (6 bases). The CDR3 runs 14 residues. Germline V gives CDR1 MDHEN, CDR2 SYDVKM. V lost 4 bases to trimming and J lost 8 bases, with 15 bases between them. This CDR3 is CASSSPTGREPQHF. DNA of the CDR3: TGTGCCAGCAGTTCCCCTACAGGGCGTGAGCCCCAGCATTTT.

The chain is built from TRBV24-1 and TRBJ2-3; D is perhaps TRBD2 (6 bases). Germline values: CDR1 KGHDR, CDR2 SFDVKD. Between the trimmed V and J ends, which lost 5 bases and 11 bases, there was a span of 16 bases. CDR3 length equals 13 residues. Here the CDR3 reads CATSAIAERKQYF. DNA of the CDR3: TGTGCCACCAGTGCCATAGCGGAGAGGAAGCAGTATTTT.

The gene calls are TRBV29-1 and TRBJ2-7; 12 bases match TRBD2. This CDR3 is 14 amino acids long. The J segment lost 0 bases and the V segment lost 4 bases, leaving 1 base of the junction unmatched. CDR1 SQVTM and CDR2 ANQGSEA come from the germline V gene. CDR3 residues: CSVVTSGSSYEQYV. CDR3 DNA sequence: TGCAGCGTTGTGACTAGCGGGAGCTCCTACGAGCAGTACGTC.

The chain recombines TRBV15 with TRBJ2-3, with 12 nucleotides matching TRBD2. The CDR3 has 19 amino acids. Germline assignment: CDR1 LNHNV and CDR2 YYDKDF (reference sequence). With 8 bases clipped from V and 2 bases from J, the junction kept 17 bases outside the gene matches. This CDR3 reads CATRGGGLAGGPITDTQYF. The CDR3 DNA is TGTGCCACCCGAGGGGGAGGGCTAGCGGGAGGGCCGATCACAGATACGCAGTATTTT. The full variable domain, rest sourced from reference TRBV15 and TRBJ2-3, is DAMVIQNPRYQVTQFGKPVTLSCSQTLNHNVMYWYQQKSSQAPKLLFHYYDKDFNNEADTPDNFQSRRPNTSFCFLDIRSPGLGDTAMYLCATRGGGLAGGPITDTQYFGPGTRLTVL.

The chain combines TRBV5-1 with TRBJ2-5; D not certain. CDR3 size: 12 residues. The V end lost 4 bases, the J end lost 4 bases, and 8 bases lay between the germline ends. The germline V gene has CDR1 SGHRS and CDR2 YFSETQ. This CDR3 reads CASSTHRETQYF. CDR3 nucleotides: TGCGCCAGCAGCACACACAGAGAGACCCAGTACTTC.

The CDR3 region has the DNA TGTGCCAGCAGCTTTCTAGCGTGGAACAATGAGCAGTTCTTC. This encodes CASSFLAWNNEQFF. The chain joins TRBV11-3 to TRBJ2-1; maybe TRBD2 (6 bases). Between the trimmed V and J ends, which lost 3 bases and 5 bases, there was a span of 11 bases. This CDR3 contains 14 residues. The V gene's germline CDR1 is SGHNT and CDR2 YENEEA.

The genes are TRBV19 and TRBJ1-2; D call uncertain. The V and J ends lost 7 bases and 2 bases respectively, with 11 bases between them. In germline, CDR1 is LNHDA, CDR2 SQIVND (reference sequence). The CDR3 contains 13 residues. The CDR3 region is CASNEGPNYGYTF. CDR3 coding DNA: TGTGCCAGTAACGAGGGCCCGAACTATGGCTACACCTTC.

As regards this clone: The same CDR3 is also encoded by other DNA sequences in this sample. This chain's CDR3 is CASSLGSATNEKLFF. CDR3 DNA: TGCGCCAGCAGCTTGGGTTCCGCAACTAATGAAAAACTGTTTTTT. This sequence joins TRBV5-1 and TRBJ1-4; D is undetermined. Trimming removed 0 bases from V and 0 bases from J, with 6 bases in between. CDR1 SGHRS and CDR2 YFSETQ come from the germline V gene. There are 15 residues in the CDR3.

The CDR3 coding sequence is TGTGCCAGCAGCTACACTAGCGGTGGTGTCAATGAGCAGTTCTTC. This gives the protein CASSYTSGGVNEQFF. The chain uses TRBV7-3 and TRBJ2-1; 8 positions agree with TRBD2. CDR1 and CDR2 (germline): SGHTA, FQGTGA. The CDR3 is made up of 15 amino acids. J gave up 6 bases and V 4 bases, and 8 bases lay outside the gene matches. Based on the CDR3 plus reference TRBV7-3 and TRBJ2-1, the full variable domain is GAGVSQTPSNKVTEKGKYVELRCDPISGHTALYWYRQSLGQGPEFLIYFQGTGAADDSGLPNDRFFAVRPEGSVSTLKIQRTERGDSAVYLCASSYTSGGVNEQFFGPGTRLTVL.

The V call is TRBV6-5, the J call TRBJ2-7, with TRBD2 matching over 7 bases. Germline CDR1 is MNHEY and CDR2 is SVGAGI. The CDR3 runs to 14 residues. V shed 0 bases and J 3 bases; nucleotides not matched to a gene: 2. The CDR3 DNA reads TGTGCCAGCAGTTACTCGAAGCGGGGCTACGAGCAGTACGTC. Its protein product is CASSYSKRGYEQYV.

CDR3 loop: CATSASPPWNEQFF. The DNA of the CDR3 is TGTGCCACCAGTGCGAGCCCTCCTTGGAATGAGCAGTTCTTC. The V and J genes are TRBV24-1 and TRBJ2-1; D not certain. From germline, CDR1 is KGHDR and CDR2 SFDVKD. V gave up 5 bases and J gave up 7 bases, with 14 bases separating them. The CDR3 has 14 amino acids.

The chain joins TRBV7-9 to TRBJ2-1, with 9 bases matching TRBD2. V gave up 3 bases and J gave up 6 bases; unmatched junction bases: 6. The CDR3 totals 15 residues. Germline CDR1 reads SEHNR; CDR2 reads FQNEAQ (reference sequence). CDR3 protein: CASSFLAGAFNEQFF. For the CDR3, the DNA is TGTGCCAGCAGCTTTTTAGCGGGAGCTTTCAATGAGCAGTTCTTC. The entire variable domain, with the rest obtained from reference TRBV7-9 and TRBJ2-1, is as follows: DTGVSQNPRHKITKRGQNVTFRCDPISEHNRLYWYRQTLGQGPEFLTYFQNEAQLEKSRLLSDRFSAERPKGSFSTLEIQRTEQGDSAMYLCASSFLAGAFNEQFFGPGTRLTVL.

The rearrangement uses TRBV3-1 (or the pseudogene TRBV3-2) and TRBJ2-7; a possible D gene is TRBD1 (8 bases). CDR3 size: 15 residues. CDR1 is LGHDT, CDR2 YNNKEL, per germline (reference sequence). V shed 0 bases and J shed 3 bases, with 12 bases lying between them. CDR3 loop: CASSQEDRDYYEQYF. The CDR3 DNA follows: TGTGCCAGCAGCCAAGAGGACAGGGACTACTACGAGCAGTACTTC.

V and J are TRBV2 and TRBJ1-5; 7 nucleotides match TRBD1. This CDR3 has 14 residues. The trim removed 5 bases at V and 6 bases at J, leaving 7 bases unmatched. Germline V CDR1 and CDR2: SNHLY, FYNNEI. The CDR3 DNA is TGTGCCAGCAGTATTCGGACAGGACCTCAGCCCCAGCATTTT. It encodes CASSIRTGPQPQHF.